The clone carrying this TCR beta chain was seen only once. What it binds is not known. This sample stems from a study of T cell responses to AZD1222 COVID-19 vaccine. From germline, CDR1 is LGHDT and CDR2 YNNKEL (reference sequence). This CDR3 has 13 residues. V lost 7 bases and J 2 bases, leaving 6 bases between the germline ends. Clones were read by immunoSEQ multiplex PCR, and TCRdb kept only the in-frame ones, dropping some. The table has 100,000 to 150,000 clones, 88% seen once; the top ten hold roughly 3.8%. Study results and caveats: A rise in Spike-specific TCR breadth and depth followed two AZD1222 doses. Of the AZD1222 recipients, only five or six were seropositive at baseline. Clonal diversity was possibly underestimated; the donors were predominantly white British and more often female.

The clonotype was recovered from an adult who received the AZD1222 COVID-19 vaccine. The genes are TRBV3-1 (or the pseudogene TRBV3-2) and TRBJ2-6; D remains unclear. Sample: peripheral blood, taken 28 days after the second AZD1222 dose. CDR3 sequence (DNA): TGTGCCAGCACTCTGCCTGGGGCCAACGTCCTGACTTTC. Protein sequence: CASTLPGANVLTF.